This T cell receptor (beta chain) was documented in a study of regulatory T cells in long-lasting Graves disease. Study summary: In persistent Graves' disease, antithyroid drugs had been taken for over 5 years and TSH receptor antibodies stayed positive.

Study outcomes and limitations: Persistent disease favored TRBV28, TRBJ1-2 and TRBJ2-5.

There are many counts of this clonotype. Its antigen is undetermined. Library construction for TCR beta used iRepertoire HTBI primers and Arm-PCR of CDR3 regions. In the study's own analysis: Spanning all samples, the identified segments comprised some 62 TRBV and over 13 TRBJ. Using its own MiXCR run on the multiplex PCR reads, TCRdb lists one record per CDR3 protein. Here the V and J calls rest on TCRdb's processing, not on the authors' analysis. This table has about 660,000 distinct CDR3 sequences, about 30% appearing once. Time point of the sample: persistent/refractory GD, antithyroid drugs over 5 years with positive TRAb. PBMC RNA served as the TCR library source. With V trimmed by 10 bases and J by 0 bases, 10 bases remained unmatched. The CDR3 runs to 16 residues. Germline CDR1 is MDHEN and CDR2 is SYDVKM.

The clonotype comes from a female donor with Graves disease. Sequencing was performed on peripheral blood mononuclear cells (PBMCs), taken when the disease was refractory, from a patient treated with antithyroid drugs. The rearrangement joins TRBV28 to TRBJ2-7, with TRBD2 matching 12 bases. CDR3 amino acids: CATLVLAGGSSYEQYF. In DNA form, the CDR3 reads TGTGCCACCCTGGTTCTAGCGGGAGGGTCCTCCTACGAGCAGTACTTC.